One sample yielded the 20 T cell receptor beta chains listed below, sequenced in a study of OX40 agonist ivuxolimab in advanced cancers. Method: immunoSEQ multiplex PCR; TCRdb's copy keeps in-frame clones and lacks some. Here the sample spans under 80,000 clones, about 89% being singletons. The specimen was CD4+ or CD8+ T cells sorted from blood, collected in a trial of the OX40 agonist ivuxolimab. Source of these receptors: an adult with an advanced solid tumor such as melanoma, head and neck, liver or kidney cancer.

This sequence joins TRBV27 and TRBJ2-7, with a tentative D call TRBD2 (5 bases). The CDR3 runs to 14 residues. In germline, CDR1 is MNHEY, CDR2 SMNVEV (reference sequence). Trimming took off 6 bases at V and 2 bases at J, with 14 bases between the two ends. Here the CDR3 reads CASSRGFIPYEQYF. CDR3 bases: TGTGCCAGCAGCCGAGGGTTTATTCCCTACGAGCAGTACTTC.

The genes are TRBV4-1 and TRBJ2-1, with a weak D call TRBD2 (5 bases). Germline-derived CDR1 and CDR2 are MGHRA and YSYEKL. V was trimmed by 8 bases and J by 0 bases, leaving 14 bases between them. This CDR3 contains 15 residues. The CDR3 DNA sequence: TGCGCCAGCTCTTCCGGACTTAGCTCCTACAATGAGCAGTTCTTC. Amino acid sequence: CASSSGLSSYNEQFF.

The chain uses TRBV5-1 and TRBJ2-1; 7 nucleotides line up with TRBD2. CDR1 SGHRS and CDR2 YFSETQ come from the germline V gene. The CDR3 spans 16 residues. V shed 4 bases, J shed 8 bases, and the junction held 15 bases outside the gene matches. In DNA, the CDR3 is TGCGCCAGCAGCCCCATCGGTCCAGCGGGAATCGATGAGCAGTTCTTC. Encoded protein: CASSPIGPAGIDEQFF.

This chain joins TRBV2 and TRBJ2-5, with 9 bases identical to TRBD2. This CDR3 comprises 17 residues. V shed 3 bases, J shed 5 bases, and the junction held 13 bases outside the gene matches. Germline lookup yields CDR1 SNHLY and CDR2 FYNNEI. The CDR3 nucleotides read TGTGCCAGCAGTGACGGCGGGAGGGCTCGAGATGGCGAGACCCAGTACTTC. This encodes CASSDGGRARDGETQYF.

The chain is built from TRBV6-6 and TRBJ2-7; 11 positions agree with TRBD2. The CDR3 extends over 15 amino acids. V lost 1 base to trimming and J lost 5 bases; unmatched junction nucleotides: 4. Germline CDR1 MNHNY, CDR2 SVGAGI (reference sequence). CDR3 amino acids: CASSYLAGGPNEQYF. The CDR3 nucleotides are TGTGCCAGCAGTTACTTAGCGGGAGGGCCTAACGAGCAGTACTTC.

The J gene is TRBJ2-7, the V gene TRBV7-9, with 8 bases aligning to TRBD1. CDR1 is SEHNR, CDR2 FQNEAQ, per germline (reference sequence). V shed 4 bases and J 4 bases; nucleotides not matched to a gene: 3. The CDR3 is 13 residues long. The DNA for the CDR3 is TGTGCCAGCAGCTCTCAGGGGGCTTACGAGCAGTACTTC. It encodes CASSSQGAYEQYF.

The chain couples TRBV7-3 to TRBJ2-5; D tentatively fits TRBD1 or TRBD2 (5 bases each). The DNA end lines up better with TRBJ2-7; the J call may be wrong. Germline V lookup: CDR1 SGHTA, CDR2 FQGTGA. The CDR3 totals 15 residues. The CDR3 loop is CASSKGDGLGYEQYF. The CDR3 nucleotides are TGTGCCAGCAGCAAAGGGGACGGGCTCGGGTACGAGCAGTACTTC.

The rearrangement links TRBV28 to TRBJ2-3; 7 positions agree with TRBD1. The J segment lost 5 bases and the V segment lost 5 bases, leaving 1 base of the junction unmatched. Germline CDR1 is MDHEN and CDR2 is SYDVKM. This CDR3 contains 12 residues. The CDR3 DNA reads TGTGCCAGCAGTACAGGGGAAGATACGCAGTATTTT. Encoded protein: CASSTGEDTQYF.

This sequence joins TRBV4-3 and TRBJ2-1, with 10 bases identical to TRBD2. The CDR3 spans 16 residues. J lost 1 base, V lost 0 bases, and 0 bases had no gene match. CDR1 is LGHNA, CDR2 YSLEER, per germline. CDR3 loop: CASSQDSGRSYNEQFF. In nucleotides, the CDR3 is TGCGCCAGCAGCCAAGATAGCGGGAGGTCCTACAATGAGCAGTTCTTC.

The rearrangement uses TRBV6-5 and TRBJ1-4; D gene unclear. There are 13 residues in the CDR3. Germline CDR1 is MNHEY and CDR2 is SVGAGI. V was clipped by 7 bases and J by 6 bases, with 12 bases between them. The CDR3 DNA reads TGTGCCAGCATTCCGGACGGGGATGAAAAACTGTTTTTT. As protein: CASIPDGDEKLFF.

The chain employs TRBV11-2 and TRBJ1-3; unclear D gene. The CDR3 covers 15 residues. The V end lost 4 bases, the J end lost 0 bases, and 10 bases lay between the germline ends. The germline gives CDR1 SGHAT, CDR2 FQNNGV. The CDR3 nucleotides are TGTGCCAGCAGCTCCGTGGGAGACTCTGGAAACACCATATATTTT. It encodes CASSSVGDSGNTIYF.

The chain combines TRBV11-2 with TRBJ2-1; D remains ambiguous. Germline assignment: CDR1 SGHAT and CDR2 FQNNGV. The CDR3 extends over 12 amino acids. V lost 7 bases, J lost 5 bases, and 9 bases lay in between. CDR3 residues: CASNRPDNEQFF. CDR3 coding DNA: TGTGCCAGCAACCGCCCGGACAATGAGCAGTTCTTC.

This chain links TRBV2 with TRBJ2-1, with TRBD2 matching 10 bases. V trimming: 9 bases; J trimming: 9 bases; junction bases outside the gene matches: 14. In germline, CDR1 is SNHLY, CDR2 FYNNEI. The CDR3 is 15 amino acids. Written as DNA, the CDR3 is TGTGCCAGATCCGGGTGGGCTAGCGGGAGTGCTGAGCAGTTCTTC. This codes for CARSGWASGSAEQFF. The full variable domain, with the rest looked up from reference TRBV2 and TRBJ2-1, is EPEVTQTPSHQVTQMGQEVILRCVPISNHLYFYWYRQILGQKVEFLVSFYNNEISEKSEIFDDQFSVERPDGSNFTLKIRSTKLEDSAMYFCARSGWASGSAEQFFGPGTRLTVL.

The gene calls are TRBV25-1 and TRBJ1-4; 7 nucleotides line up with TRBD1. The CDR3 covers 15 residues. V gave up 2 bases and J gave up 4 bases; unmatched junction bases: 4. CDR1 is MGHDK and CDR2 is SYGVNS in the germline V gene. CDR3 in amino acids: CASSEATGDNEKLFF. In DNA form, the CDR3 reads TGTGCCAGCAGTGAAGCCACAGGGGATAATGAAAAACTGTTTTTT.

V gene TRBV13 combines with J gene TRBJ1-4, with TRBD1 matching over 12 bases. The V segment lost 8 bases and the J segment 6 bases; nucleotides outside the gene matches: 1. The CDR3 runs 13 residues. CDR1 PRHDT and CDR2 FYEKMQ come from the germline V gene (reference sequence). The CDR3 loop reads CASGDRGHEKLFF. The CDR3 coding sequence is TGTGCCAGCGGGGACAGGGGGCATGAAAAACTGTTTTTT.

This chain connects TRBV2 to TRBJ2-5; D is uncertain. The DNA end favors TRBJ2-7, so the J call may be wrong. CDR3 length: 15 residues. CDR1 SNHLY and CDR2 FYNNEI come from the germline V gene. CDR3 bases: TGTGCCAGCAGTGGTGCAGGAACGAGCTCCTACGAGCAGTACTTC. Residues: CASSGAGTSSYEQYF.

The chain joins TRBV6-5 to TRBJ1-1, with TRBD1 as a possible D gene (5 bases). Between the trimmed V and J ends, which lost 0 bases and 1 base, there was a span of 12 bases. The V gene's germline CDR1 is MNHEY and CDR2 SVGAGI. The CDR3 runs to 16 residues. The CDR3 region is CASSYSFGHRNTEAFF. The CDR3 nucleotides read TGTGCCAGCAGTTACTCGTTCGGACACCGGAACACTGAAGCTTTCTTT.

The chain combines TRBV28 with TRBJ1-2; TRBD1 might be the D (6 bases). This CDR3 contains 14 residues. The germline V gene encodes CDR1 MDHEN and CDR2 SYDVKM. The V gene lost 4 bases and the J gene lost 4 bases, with 13 bases spanning the gap. The CDR3 DNA reads TGTGCCAGCAGTTCCGGGACAACGGGCTATGGCTACACCTTC. It is translated as CASSSGTTGYGYTF.

V and J are TRBV9 and TRBJ2-1; 8 nucleotides agree with TRBD2. CDR3 size: 16 residues. Germline trimming cut 4 bases from V and 4 bases from J; bases unmatched to any gene: 10. Per the germline V gene, CDR1 is SGDLS and CDR2 is YYNGEE. CDR3 sequence reads: CASSPGAGVEYNEQFF. CDR3 bases: TGTGCCAGCAGCCCTGGAGCGGGAGTGGAGTACAATGAGCAGTTCTTC.

This rearrangement joins TRBV6-1 to TRBJ1-5; perhaps TRBD1 as D (5 bases). CDR3 length: 14 amino acids. Germline V gives CDR1 MNHNS, CDR2 SASEGT. Trimming removed 4 bases from V and 2 bases from J, with 9 bases in between. CDR3 DNA sequence: TGTGCCAGCAGTGGGGGGAGGGGCAATCAGCCCCAGCATTTT. Translating gives CASSGGRGNQPQHF.